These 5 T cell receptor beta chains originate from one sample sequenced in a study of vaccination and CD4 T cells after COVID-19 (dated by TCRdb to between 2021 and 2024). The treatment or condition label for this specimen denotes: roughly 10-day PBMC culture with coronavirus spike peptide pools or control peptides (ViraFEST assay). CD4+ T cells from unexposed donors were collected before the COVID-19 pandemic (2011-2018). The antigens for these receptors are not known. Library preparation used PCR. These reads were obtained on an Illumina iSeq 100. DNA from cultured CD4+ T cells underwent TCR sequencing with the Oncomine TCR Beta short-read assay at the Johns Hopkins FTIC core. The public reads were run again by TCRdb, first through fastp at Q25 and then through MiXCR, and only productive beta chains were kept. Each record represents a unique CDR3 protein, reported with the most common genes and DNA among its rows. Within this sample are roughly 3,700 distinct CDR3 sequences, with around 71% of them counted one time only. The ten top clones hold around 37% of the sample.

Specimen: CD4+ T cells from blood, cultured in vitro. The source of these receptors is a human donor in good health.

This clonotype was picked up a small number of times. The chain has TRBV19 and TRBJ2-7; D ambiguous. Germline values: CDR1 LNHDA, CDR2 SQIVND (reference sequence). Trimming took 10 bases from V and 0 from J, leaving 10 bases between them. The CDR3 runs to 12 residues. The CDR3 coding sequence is TGTGCCACTTCACAGAGCTCCTACGAGCAGTACTTC. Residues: CATSQSSYEQYF.

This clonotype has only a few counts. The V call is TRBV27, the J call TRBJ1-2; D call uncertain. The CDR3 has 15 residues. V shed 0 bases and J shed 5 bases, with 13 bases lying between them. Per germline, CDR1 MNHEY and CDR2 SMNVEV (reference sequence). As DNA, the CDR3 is TGTGCCAGCAGTTTATCCCCGGTGGGCGGGTATGGCTACACCTTC. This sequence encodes CASSLSPVGGYGYTF.

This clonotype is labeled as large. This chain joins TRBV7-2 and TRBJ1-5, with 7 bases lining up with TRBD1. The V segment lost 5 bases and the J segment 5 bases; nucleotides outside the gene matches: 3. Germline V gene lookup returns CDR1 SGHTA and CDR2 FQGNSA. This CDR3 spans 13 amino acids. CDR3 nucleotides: TGTGCCAGCAGCCTCAGGGGGGATCAGCCCCAGCATTTT. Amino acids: CASSLRGDQPQHF. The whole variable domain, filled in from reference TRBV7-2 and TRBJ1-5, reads GAGVSQSPSNKVTEKGKDVELRCDPISGHTALYWYRQSLGQGLEFLIYFQGNSAPDKSGLPSDRFSAERTGGSVSTLTIQRTQQEDSAVYLCASSLRGDQPQHFGDGTRLSIL.

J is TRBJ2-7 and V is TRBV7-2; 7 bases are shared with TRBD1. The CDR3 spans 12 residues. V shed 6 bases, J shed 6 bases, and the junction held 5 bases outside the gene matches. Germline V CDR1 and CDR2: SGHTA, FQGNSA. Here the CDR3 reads CASRHPGGEQYF. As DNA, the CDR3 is TGTGCCAGCAGACATCCAGGGGGCGAGCAGTACTTC.

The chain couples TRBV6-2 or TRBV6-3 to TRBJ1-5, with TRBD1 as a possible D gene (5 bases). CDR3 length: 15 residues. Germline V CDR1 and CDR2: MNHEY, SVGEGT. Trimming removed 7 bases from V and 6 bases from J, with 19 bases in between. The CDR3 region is CASTQNPGTGQPQHF. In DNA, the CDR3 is TGTGCCAGCACTCAAAATCCAGGGACGGGTCAGCCCCAGCATTTT.